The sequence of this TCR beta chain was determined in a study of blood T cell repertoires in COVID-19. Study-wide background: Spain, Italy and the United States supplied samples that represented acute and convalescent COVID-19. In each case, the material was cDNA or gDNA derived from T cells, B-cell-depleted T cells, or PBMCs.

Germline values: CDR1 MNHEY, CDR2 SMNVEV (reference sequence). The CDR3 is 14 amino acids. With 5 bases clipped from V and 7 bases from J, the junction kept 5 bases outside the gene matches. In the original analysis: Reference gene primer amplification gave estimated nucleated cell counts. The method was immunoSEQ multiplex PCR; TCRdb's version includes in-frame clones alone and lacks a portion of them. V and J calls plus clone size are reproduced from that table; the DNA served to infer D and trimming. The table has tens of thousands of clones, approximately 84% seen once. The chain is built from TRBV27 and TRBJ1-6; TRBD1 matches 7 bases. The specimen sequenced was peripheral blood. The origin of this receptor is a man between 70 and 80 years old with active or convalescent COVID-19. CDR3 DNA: TGTGCCAGCAGTCGACAGGGCTGGAATTCACCCCTCCACTTT. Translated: CASSRQGWNSPLHF.